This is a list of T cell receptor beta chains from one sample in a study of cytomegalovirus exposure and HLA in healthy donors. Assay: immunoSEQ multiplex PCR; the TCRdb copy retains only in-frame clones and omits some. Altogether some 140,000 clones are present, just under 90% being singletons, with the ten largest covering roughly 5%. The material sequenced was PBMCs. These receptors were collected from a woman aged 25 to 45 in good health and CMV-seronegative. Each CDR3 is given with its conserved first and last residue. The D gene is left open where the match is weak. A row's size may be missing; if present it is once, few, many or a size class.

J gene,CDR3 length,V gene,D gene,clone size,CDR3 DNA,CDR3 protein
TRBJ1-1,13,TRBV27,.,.,TGTGCCAGCAGTCAAGGGGTTGGCACTGAAGCTTTCTTT,CASSQGVGTEAFF
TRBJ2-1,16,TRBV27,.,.,TGTGCCAGCAGTCCCCACAGCGGAAGCTCCTACAATGAGCAGTTCTTC,CASSPHSGSSYNEQFF
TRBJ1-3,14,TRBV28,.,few,TGTGCCAGCAGTTTGGCCAGCTCTGGAAACACCATATATTTT,CASSLASSGNTIYF
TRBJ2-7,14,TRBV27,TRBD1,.,TGTGCCAGCAGTCCAGGGACAGGGGGGCACGAGCAGTACTTC,CASSPGTGGHEQYF
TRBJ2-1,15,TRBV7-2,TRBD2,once,TGTGCCAGCAGCCTCACTAGCGGCCTTAACAATGAGCAGTTCTTC,CASSLTSGLNNEQFF
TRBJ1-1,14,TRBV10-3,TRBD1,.,TGTGCCATCAGTGTGACAGGGGCGAACACTGAAGCTTTCTTT,CAISVTGANTEAFF
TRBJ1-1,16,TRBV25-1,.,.,TGTGCCAGCAGTGAGGGACCACAGGGCATGAACACTGAAGCTTTCTTT,CASSEGPQGMNTEAFF
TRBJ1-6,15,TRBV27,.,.,TGTGCCAGCAGTCCCCGGGGGGGAGGGAATTCACCCCTCCACTTT,CASSPRGGGNSPLHF
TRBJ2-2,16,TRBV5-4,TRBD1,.,TGTGCCAGCAGCTTGGTGGGACAGGGAAACACCGGGGAGCTGTTTTTT,CASSLVGQGNTGELFF
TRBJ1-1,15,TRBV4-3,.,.,TGCGCCAGCAGCCAAGTGGGGGGAATTGCCACTGAAGCTTTCTTT,CASSQVGGIATEAFF
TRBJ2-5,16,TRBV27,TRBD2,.,TGTGCCAGCAGTAACTCTCTAGCGGCGTCACAAGAGACCCAGTACTTC,CASSNSLAASQETQYF
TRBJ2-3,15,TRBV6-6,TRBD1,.,TGTGCCAGCAGTTACCCCGGGACAGGCACAGATACGCAGTATTTT,CASSYPGTGTDTQYF
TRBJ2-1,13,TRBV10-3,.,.,TGTGCCATCAGTGAGCTCGAGTACGGTGAGCAGTTCTTC,CAISELEYGEQFF
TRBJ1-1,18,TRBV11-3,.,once,TGTGCCAGCAGCTTAGGAGCACCCCTAGAGACAGAAAACACTGAAGCTTTCTTT,CASSLGAPLETENTEAFF
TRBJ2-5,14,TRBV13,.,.,TGTGCCAGCAGCTTCCGGGACAATCAAGAGACCCAGTACTTC,CASSFRDNQETQYF
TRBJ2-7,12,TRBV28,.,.,TGTGCCAGCAGTTTCAAACGGTACGAGCAGTACTTC,CASSFKRYEQYF
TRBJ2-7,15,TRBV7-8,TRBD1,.,TGTGCCAGCAGCTTACTGGGACAGGGTGGTTACGAGCAGTACTTC,CASSLLGQGGYEQYF
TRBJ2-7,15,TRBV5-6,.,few,TGTGCCAGCAGCTTGAATTGGGCCAATGTCTACGAGCAGTACTTC,CASSLNWANVYEQYF
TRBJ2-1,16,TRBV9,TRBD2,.,TGTGCCAGCAGTACTTGGACTAGCGGGAGTTATGGTGAGCAGTTCTTC,CASSTWTSGSYGEQFF
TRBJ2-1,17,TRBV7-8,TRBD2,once,TGTGCCAGCAGCTTACTCCCGACTAGCGGGAGAAAATTGGAGCAGTTCTTC,CASSLLPTSGRKLEQFF
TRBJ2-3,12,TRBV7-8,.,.,TGTGCCAGCAGCCCCCGAGGGAATACGCAGTATTTT,CASSPRGNTQYF
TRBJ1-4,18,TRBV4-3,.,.,TGCGCCAGCAGCCTCTTCCCTTACTTCGGGGCAACTAATGAAAAACTGTTTTTT,CASSLFPYFGATNEKLFF
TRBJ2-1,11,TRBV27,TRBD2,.,TGTGCCAGCAGTGCGGGAGGCTTGCAGTTCTTC,CASSAGGLQFF
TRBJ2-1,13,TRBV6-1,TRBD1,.,TGTGCCAGCAGTCCGGGACAGGGCAATGAGCAGTTCTTC,CASSPGQGNEQFF
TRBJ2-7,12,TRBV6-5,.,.,TGTGCCAGCAGCCGTGGGGGCTACGAGCAGTACTTC,CASSRGGYEQYF
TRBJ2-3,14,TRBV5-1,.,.,TGCGCCAGCAGCTTGGCTTCGGAGGCGGATACGCAGTATTTT,CASSLASEADTQYF
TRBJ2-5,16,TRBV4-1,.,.,TGCGCCAGCAGCCAAGTACTGGGTGGAGGGCAAGAGACCCAGTACTTC,CASSQVLGGGQETQYF
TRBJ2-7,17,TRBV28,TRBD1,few,TGTGCCAGCAGTTCCTTTTACGGGACAGCCCGTTCGTCCGAGCAGTACTTC,CASSSFYGTARSSEQYF
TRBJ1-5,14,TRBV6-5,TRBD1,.,TGTGCCAGCAGACCGGGACAGGGGTATCAGCCCCAGCATTTT,CASRPGQGYQPQHF
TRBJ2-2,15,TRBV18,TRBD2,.,TGTGCCAGCTCACCAATTAGCGGGAGTCCCGGGGAGCTGTTTTTT,CASSPISGSPGELFF
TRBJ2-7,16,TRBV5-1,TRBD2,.,TGCGCCAGCAGCGGGCGAGGACTAGCGGGAGCTGGCGAGCAGTACTTC,CASSGRGLAGAGEQYF
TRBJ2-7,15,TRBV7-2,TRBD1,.,TGTGCCAGCAGCCCCGGACAGGGGCCCTCTGGCGAGCAGTACTTC,CASSPGQGPSGEQYF
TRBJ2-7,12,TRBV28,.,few,TGTGCCAGCAATACACCAGGGGTCGTGCAGTACTTC,CASNTPGVVQYF
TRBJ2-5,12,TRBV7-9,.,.,TGTGCCAGCAGACGGACAGAAGAGACCCAGTACTTC,CASRRTEETQYF
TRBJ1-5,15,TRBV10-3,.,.,TGTGCCATCAGTGAGTCGAAGGGGGGGCCTAAGCCCCAGCATTTT,CAISESKGGPKPQHF
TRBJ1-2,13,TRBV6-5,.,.,TGTGCCAGCAGTTACACAGGGAACTATGGCTACACCTTC,CASSYTGNYGYTF
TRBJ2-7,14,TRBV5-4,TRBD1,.,TGTGCCAGCAGCTTGGGACAGGGCGGATACGAGCAGTACTTC,CASSLGQGGYEQYF
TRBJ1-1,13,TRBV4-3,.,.,TGCGCCAGCAGCCAAACCCCAGGGGAAGGAGCTTTCTTT,CASSQTPGEGAFF
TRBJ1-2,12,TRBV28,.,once,TGTGCCAGCAGTTTCTTAGACTATGGCTACACCTTC,CASSFLDYGYTF
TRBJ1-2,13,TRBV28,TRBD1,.,TGTGCCAGCAGTTTGGACAGGGGGTATGGCTACACCTTC,CASSLDRGYGYTF
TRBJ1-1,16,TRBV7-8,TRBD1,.,TGTGCCAGCAGACAGGGGTTGACTTCCTTGAACACTGAAGCTTTCTTT,CASRQGLTSLNTEAFF
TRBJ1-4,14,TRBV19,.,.,TGTGCCAGTAGTATACAGGGTAGCAATGAAAAACTGTTTTTT,CASSIQGSNEKLFF
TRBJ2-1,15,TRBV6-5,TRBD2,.,TGTGCCAGCAGTCTACTAGCGGGGATATACAATGAGCAGTTCTTC,CASSLLAGIYNEQFF
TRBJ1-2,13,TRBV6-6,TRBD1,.,TGTGCCAGCAGTTGGGACAGAAACTATGGCTACACCTTC,CASSWDRNYGYTF
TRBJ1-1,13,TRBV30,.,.,TGTGCCTGGAGTGTTATGCGAAACACTGAAGCTTTCTTT,CAWSVMRNTEAFF
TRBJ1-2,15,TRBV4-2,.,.,TGTGCCAGCAGCCAAGATTGGGGAGGGGTATATGGCTACACCTTC,CASSQDWGGVYGYTF
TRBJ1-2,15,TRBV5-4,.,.,TGTGCCAGCAGCCCTTGGGGAGGGTCTTCCTATGGCTACACCTTC,CASSPWGGSSYGYTF
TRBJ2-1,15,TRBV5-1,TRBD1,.,TGCGCCAGCAGCTTGGAGGGACAGGGGATCAATGAGCAGTTCTTC,CASSLEGQGINEQFF
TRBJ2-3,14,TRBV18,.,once,TGTGCCAGCTCACCACCGTCAGGGCTAGATACGCAGTATTTT,CASSPPSGLDTQYF
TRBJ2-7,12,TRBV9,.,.,TGTGCCAGCAGCGTAGGAGCGGCCGAGCAGTACTTC,CASSVGAAEQYF
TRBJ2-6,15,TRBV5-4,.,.,TGTGCCAGCAGCTCAACAGAAACTGGGGCCAACGTCCTGACTTTC,CASSSTETGANVLTF
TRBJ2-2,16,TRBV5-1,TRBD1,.,TGCGCCAGCAGCTTGGTATCCGGGACAGACACCGGGGAGCTGTTTTTT,CASSLVSGTDTGELFF